This TCR beta chain was recorded in a study of sequential checkpoint blockade in melanoma. Overall study: Maintenance nivolumab came after either treatment sequence.

This clone has a handful of counts. Some clones are missing from TCRdb's copy, which holds only in-frame ones; the method was immunoSEQ multiplex PCR. In the table there are 35,000 to 40,000 clones, 30% to 40% of which are singletons. With 4 bases removed from V and 3 bases from J, the gap between germline ends came to 17 bases. The CDR3 is 16 amino acids. Germline V lookup: CDR1 MNHGY, CDR2 SAAAGT. Treatment specified: randomized to nivolumab then ipilimumab (arm A) or the reverse (arm B). The sample was tumor tissue (inferred from file names), taken from a patient given nivolumab and ipilimumab in sequence. This receptor was obtained from a human donor with melanoma. The chain links TRBV6-8 to TRBJ2-3; D may match TRBD1 or TRBD2 (6 bases each). The CDR3, as DNA: TGTGCCAGCAGTTCCTTGGGGGGCGGTGCGACAGATACGCAGTATTTT. As protein: CASSSLGGGATDTQYF.